The 18 T cell receptor beta chains listed next were all sequenced from one sample in a study of early T cells in non-severe SARS-CoV-2 infection. A single record per CDR3 protein comes from TCRdb applying MiXCR to the 5' RACE reads. The profile covers about 48,000 distinct CDR3 sequences, with 7.7% appearing a single time and roughly 6.2% taken by the ten largest. The specimen sequenced was whole blood. These receptors all stem from an adult who was a healthcare worker with PCR-confirmed SARS-CoV-2 infection or an uninfected control (not recorded which).

At least ten counts were recorded for this clonotype. The chain uses TRBV20-1 and TRBJ2-3; D is ambiguous. The ends were cut back, 0 bases at V and 1 base at J, with 11 bases in the middle. The germline V gene has CDR1 DFQATT and CDR2 SNEGSKA (reference sequence). This CDR3 has 15 amino acids. The CDR3 here is CSAREVLTGTDTQYF. For the CDR3, the DNA is TGCAGTGCTAGAGAGGTTTTGACTGGCACAGATACGCAGTATTTT.

The J gene is TRBJ2-2, the V gene TRBV19; 9 positions match TRBD2. The CDR3 consists of 14 residues. CDR1 is LNHDA, CDR2 SQIVND, per germline (reference sequence). Trimming at V came to 7 bases and at J to 6 bases, leaving 6 bases not matched to a gene. The CDR3 region has the DNA TGTGCCAGTATTGGGCTAGCGGGGTCCGGGGAGCTGTTTTTT. This encodes CASIGLAGSGELFF.

This clonotype showed up many times. This chain links TRBV29-1 with TRBJ2-7; TRBD2 matches 10 bases. The CDR3 is made up of 14 amino acids. The ends lost 4 bases at V and 4 bases at J; junction bases unmatched: 7. Germline CDR1 reads SQVTM; CDR2 reads ANQGSEA. This CDR3 reads CSVVKLAGRYEQYF. The CDR3 DNA follows: TGCAGCGTTGTTAAACTAGCGGGGAGGTACGAGCAGTACTTC.

This clonotype was seen at least ten times. The chain carries TRBV27 and TRBJ1-6, with a possible D match to TRBD1 (6 bases). Per the germline V gene, CDR1 is MNHEY and CDR2 is SMNVEV (reference sequence). CDR3 size: 16 residues. Trimming pared 5 bases from V and 7 bases from J, leaving 18 bases between. The CDR3 nucleotides are TGTGCCAGCAGTGCAAGAACAGGGAGGGAAAATTCACCCCTCCACTTT. Translated, it gives CASSARTGRENSPLHF.

This chain uses TRBV6-2 or TRBV6-3 with TRBJ2-4; 9 bases fit TRBD2. CDR1 is MNHEY, CDR2 SVGEGT, per germline. V trimming: 2 bases; J trimming: 9 bases; junction bases outside the gene matches: 8. CDR3 length: 15 residues. The CDR3 DNA reads TGTGCCAGCAGTTACGGTAGTAGCGGGGGAGGCATTCAGTACTTC. This sequence encodes CASSYGSSGGGIQYF.

This clonotype was detected many times. The rearrangement joins TRBV10-1 to TRBJ1-2, with 7 bases aligning to TRBD1. There are 12 residues in the CDR3. Germline assignment: CDR1 WNHNN and CDR2 SYGVQD (reference sequence). Trimming removed 5 bases from V and 9 bases from J; junction bases left unmatched: 6. DNA for the CDR3: TGCGCCAGCAGTTTCGACAGGGTGAGCTACACCTTC. This codes for CASSFDRVSYTF.

There are many counts of this clonotype. The V and J genes are TRBV27 and TRBJ1-1, with D unresolved. The CDR3 has 14 amino acids. V was shortened by 2 bases and J by 0 bases, with 7 bases between the two germline ends. Germline CDR1 and CDR2: MNHEY and SMNVEV (reference sequence). The CDR3 DNA follows: TGTGCCAGCAGTTTAACCGGGGTGAACACTGAAGCTTTCTTT. Encoded protein: CASSLTGVNTEAFF.

This clonotype was observed many times. CDR3 coding DNA: TGTGCCAGCAGTTTCTTTTTTGACAGGGGCGGCAATCAGCCCCAGCATTTT. Encoded protein: CASSFFFDRGGNQPQHF. The chain has TRBV12-3 or TRBV12-4 and TRBJ1-5; 8 nucleotides line up with TRBD1. J gave up 2 bases and V 3 bases, and 9 bases lay outside the gene matches. The CDR3 has 17 residues.

This clonotype was recorded at least ten times. V gene TRBV27 combines with J gene TRBJ2-1, with 10 positions matching TRBD2. Germline V CDR1 and CDR2: MNHEY, SMNVEV (reference sequence). CDR3 length equals 15 residues. V shed 7 bases, J shed 8 bases, and the junction held 11 bases outside the gene matches. CDR3 in amino acids: CASNLAGDSYDEQFF. In DNA form, the CDR3 reads TGTGCCAGCAACCTAGCGGGGGACTCGTACGATGAGCAGTTCTTC.

This chain uses TRBV21-1 with TRBJ2-7; TRBD1 is the table's D call and was not checked against the DNA. TRBV21-1 is a known pseudogene. This CDR3 comprises 15 residues. CDR3 in amino acids: CASSKVCQGIYEQYF. DNA for the CDR3: TGTGCCAGCAGCAAAGTGTGCCAGGGGATCTACGAGCAGTACTTC.

The sample holds many counts of this clonotype. V usage is TRBV6-2 or TRBV6-3 and J usage is TRBJ2-7; D may be TRBD2 (5 bases). Trimming pared 6 bases from V and 4 bases from J, leaving 13 bases between. This CDR3 contains 13 residues. Germline assignment: CDR1 MNHEY and CDR2 SVGEGT. CDR3 DNA sequence: TGTGCCAGCAGGACCTCTTCGGGATACGAGCAGTACTTC. It is translated as CASRTSSGYEQYF.

The table lists this clonotype with many counts. The rearrangement uses TRBV5-8 and TRBJ1-4, with TRBD1 identical over 9 bases. With V trimmed by 4 bases and J by 4 bases, 5 bases remained unmatched. The CDR3 consists of 15 residues. Germline loops: CDR1 SGHTS, CDR2 YDEGEE. For the CDR3, the DNA is TGTGCCAGCAGCCCAGGGACAGGGATTAATGAAAAACTGTTTTTT. Amino acids: CASSPGTGINEKLFF. Full variable domain (outside the CDR3, taken from reference TRBV5-8 and TRBJ1-4): EAGVTQSPTHLIKTRGQQATLRCSPISGHTSVYWYQQALGLGLQFLLWYDEGEERNRGNFPPRFSGRQFPNYSSELNVNALELEDSALYLCASSPGTGINEKLFFGSGTQLSVL.

Only a few counts were recorded for this clonotype. The CDR3: CASSTTGGYPNQPQHF. The DNA of the CDR3 is TGTGCCAGCAGTACGACAGGGGGGTACCCCAATCAGCCCCAGCATTTT. The V gene is TRBV6-5, the J gene TRBJ1-5; 9 nucleotides line up with TRBD1. The CDR3 is 16 amino acids. CDR1 MNHEY and CDR2 SVGAGI come from the germline V gene. V trimming: 5 bases; J trimming: 3 bases; junction bases outside the gene matches: 8.

This clonotype occurred a few times. The chain uses TRBV12-3 or TRBV12-4 and TRBJ1-1; 7 nucleotides match TRBD1. Trimming took 7 bases from V and 10 from J; bases not matched to a gene: 6. This CDR3 is built from 11 residues. In nucleotides, the CDR3 is TGTGCCAGCATTAACAGGGGTAGAGCTTTCTTT. As protein: CASINRGRAFF.

Many counts were recorded for this clonotype. The rearrangement uses TRBV18 and TRBJ1-4; a possible D gene is TRBD1 (5 bases). This CDR3 has 16 amino acids. V lost 3 bases and J lost 5, with 16 bases in between. Germline lookup yields CDR1 KGHSH and CDR2 LQKENI. The chain's CDR3 is CASSPLGGTYNEKLFF. CDR3 coding DNA: TGTGCCAGCTCACCCCTAGGAGGGACTTACAATGAAAAACTGTTTTTT.

The chain is built from TRBV7-2 and TRBJ2-5, with no clear D. The CDR3 is 13 amino acids. V gave up 6 bases and J gave up 5 bases, with 13 bases separating them. Germline V lookup: CDR1 SGHTA, CDR2 FQGNSA. CDR3 nucleotides: TGTGCCAGCAGAGGTACCGCTTGGGAGACCCAGTACTTC. Translating it yields CASRGTAWETQYF.

This clonotype was recorded at least ten times. The chain is built from TRBV28 and TRBJ1-5, with D hard to call. Germline-derived CDR1 and CDR2 are MDHEN and SYDVKM. The CDR3 is 17 amino acids. The V end was cut by 2 bases, the J end by 9 bases, with 23 bases between. The CDR3 nucleotides read TGTGCCAGCAGTTTAGTATGGCCCCAGGACCCGAGCGGGCCCCAGCATTTT. Its translation is CASSLVWPQDPSGPQHF. Filled out from reference TRBV28 and TRBJ1-5, the complete variable domain reads DVKVTQSSRYLVKRTGEKVFLECVQDMDHENMFWYRQDPGLGLRLIYFSYDVKMKEKGDIPEGYSVSREKKERFSLILESASTNQTSMYLCASSLVWPQDPSGPQHFGDGTRLSIL.

This clonotype has more than one count but fewer than ten. The chain uses TRBV24-1 and TRBJ1-2; D remains ambiguous. The V and J ends lost 4 bases and 8 bases respectively, with 10 bases between them. The CDR3 runs 12 residues. The germline V gene has CDR1 KGHDR and CDR2 SFDVKD. The chain's CDR3 is CATSERSWGYTF. CDR3 nucleotides: TGTGCCACCAGTGAGCGGAGTTGGGGCTACACCTTC.